Given below is one TCR beta chain in context. The CDR3 is 15 residues long. The V gene lost 4 bases and the J gene lost 1 base, with 14 bases spanning the gap. Per the germline V gene, CDR1 is SGHAT and CDR2 is FQDESV (reference sequence). The sample is drawn from a study of blood T cell repertoires in COVID-19. In the study overall: Acute-phase and convalescent COVID-19 samples originated in the United States, Italy and Spain. T cells, B-cell-depleted T cells, or PBMCs provided the cDNA or gDNA that served as material.

As originally analysed: How many nucleated cells were present was estimated from reference gene primer amplification. The data were produced by immunoSEQ multiplex PCR, yet TCRdb's version contains in-frame clones alone and is incomplete. The V and J calls and the clone size are those of that table, but D and trimming were determined from the DNA. In the table there are fewer than 200,000 clones, about 85% of which are singletons. The sample comprised peripheral blood. The sequence was obtained from a man aged 60-69 years who had recovered from COVID-19. The chain combines TRBV11-1 with TRBJ2-7; perhaps TRBD1 as D (6 bases). This CDR3 is CASSSYPGHSYEQYF. CDR3 nucleotides: TGTGCCAGCAGCTCCTATCCGGGACATTCCTACGAGCAGTACTTC.